These 18 T cell receptor beta chains were sequenced from one sample in a study of blood T cell repertoires in COVID-19 (dated by TCRdb to about 2020). The library was produced with the immunoSEQ multiplex PCR assay. TCRdb stores this immuneACCESS table with in-frame sequences only. Part of the clones is absent; in the studies checked, under half of the shortfall reflects unresolved V genes, and no reason is known for the rest. This sample is represented by hundreds of thousands of clones; less than 90% of them were singletons. The ten largest clonotypes hold over 3% of the sample. The source material was PBMCs or T cells enriched from blood (not recorded which). The receptors shown here come from a woman between 45 and 65 years old in a cohort exposed to, infected with or recovered from COVID-19 (not recorded which).

V is TRBV4-3 and J is TRBJ2-5; possibly TRBD1 for D (6 bases). V gave up 5 bases and J gave up 5 bases, with 18 bases separating them. Germline V CDR1 and CDR2: LGHNA, YSLEER. The CDR3 runs to 15 residues. CDR3 loop: CASSYLLQGLETQYF. CDR3 nucleotide sequence: TGCGCCAGCAGCTATCTCTTACAGGGTTTGGAGACCCAGTACTTC.

This clone was found once. The chain employs TRBV19 and TRBJ1-4; 7 bases are shared with TRBD1. V was clipped by 3 bases and J by 6 bases; unmatched bases: 7. The CDR3 has 15 amino acids. Germline CDR1 LNHDA, CDR2 SQIVND (reference sequence). The CDR3: CASSIGQGGDEKLFF. CDR3 bases: TGTGCCAGTAGTATTGGGCAGGGGGGAGATGAAAAACTGTTTTTT.

The gene calls are TRBV30 and TRBJ2-3; 7 nucleotides line up with TRBD2. J lost 2 bases, V lost 3 bases, and 11 bases had no gene match. Germline V lookup: CDR1 GTSNPN, CDR2 SVGIG (reference sequence). CDR3 length equals 16 residues. Here the CDR3 DNA reads TGTGCCTGGAGCGTCGGATGGGGGGGGTCCACAGATACGCAGTATTTT. It translates to CAWSVGWGGSTDTQYF.

The chain employs TRBV6-5 and TRBJ1-6; D gene uncertain. V lost 6 bases and J lost 7, with 7 bases in between. In germline, CDR1 is MNHEY, CDR2 SVGAGI. CDR3 length equals 12 residues. Here the CDR3 reads CASRQQNSPLHF. The CDR3 coding sequence is TGTGCCAGCAGACAACAGAATTCACCCCTCCACTTT.

The rearrangement joins TRBV3-1 (or the pseudogene TRBV3-2) to TRBJ2-3, with 8 nucleotides matching TRBD2. The J segment lost 0 bases and the V segment lost 5 bases, leaving 7 bases of the junction unmatched. Germline V gives CDR1 LGHDT, CDR2 YNNKEL (reference sequence). The CDR3 totals 16 residues. CDR3 nucleotide sequence: TGTGCCAGCAGCGAATTAGCGGGGAGAAGCACAGATACGCAGTATTTT. Amino acids: CASSELAGRSTDTQYF.

The CDR3 spells CASSLGLAGVHQETQYF. CDR3 DNA sequence: TGTGCCAGCAGCTTGGGACTAGCGGGGGTGCACCAAGAGACCCAGTACTTC. The V and J genes are TRBV5-4 and TRBJ2-5; TRBD2 matches 12 bases. The trim removed 0 bases at V and 0 bases at J, leaving 3 bases unmatched. Germline-derived CDR1 and CDR2 are SGHNT and YYREEE (reference sequence). The CDR3 is 17 amino acids. Complete variable domain (other parts from reference TRBV5-4 and TRBJ2-5): ETGVTQSPTHLIKTRGQQVTLRCSSQSGHNTVSWYQQALGQGPQFIFQYYREEENGRGNFPPRFSGLQFPNYSSELNVNALELDDSALYLCASSLGLAGVHQETQYFGPGTRLLVL.

Only one count was recorded for this clone. The same CDR3 arises from other DNA sequences in this sample as well. This chain uses TRBV7-3 with TRBJ1-1; maybe TRBD1 (6 bases). Germline CDR1 reads SGHTA; CDR2 reads FQGTGA. The CDR3 spans 13 residues. The V and J ends lost 5 bases and 2 bases respectively, with 9 bases between them. The CDR3 bases are TGTGCCAGCAGCCTACAGGGAAACACTGAAGCTTTCTTT. This codes for CASSLQGNTEAFF.

V gene TRBV7-8 combines with J gene TRBJ2-7, with D perhaps TRBD2 (5 bases). Germline lookup yields CDR1 SGHVS and CDR2 FQNEAQ. With 1 base removed from V and 9 bases from J, the gap between germline ends came to 16 bases. The CDR3 runs to 14 residues. CDR3 bases: TGTGCCAGCAGCTTAGTCTTGAGAGAGGGCGGGCAGTACTTC. Amino acids: CASSLVLREGGQYF.

The chain recombines TRBV6-2 or TRBV6-3 with TRBJ2-3, with TRBD2 matching over 8 bases. Germline CDR1 is MNHEY and CDR2 is SVGEGT. The junction had 11 bases not matched to a gene; V was cut back by 6 bases and J by 6 bases. This CDR3 region has 15 residues. CDR3 in DNA: TGTGCCAGCAGCTCCGGGACTAGGGTAATGGATACGCAGTATTTT. As protein: CASSSGTRVMDTQYF.

The V gene is TRBV5-4, the J gene TRBJ1-2; 8 positions match TRBD1. The CDR3 covers 13 residues. J lost 6 bases, V lost 4 bases, and 5 bases had no gene match. Germline V gives CDR1 SGHNT, CDR2 YYREEE (reference sequence). The CDR3 DNA sequence: TGTGCCAGCAGCAACCAGGGGGCTCATGGCTACACCTTC. Residues: CASSNQGAHGYTF.

A few counts support this clone. The gene calls are TRBV7-8 and TRBJ1-4, with D perhaps TRBD1 (6 bases). Per the germline V gene, CDR1 is SGHVS and CDR2 is FQNEAQ. The CDR3 is made up of 14 amino acids. V was trimmed by 5 bases and J by 6 bases, leaving 13 bases between them. For the CDR3, the DNA is TGTGCCAGCAGCCGCGGGAGGGGGGATGAAAAACTGTTTTTT. This gives the protein CASSRGRGDEKLFF.

Comments on this clone: Within the sample, other DNA sequences also encode this same CDR3. The V call is TRBV5-1, the J call TRBJ2-7; 10 bases are a match to TRBD1. Germline V gene lookup returns CDR1 SGHRS and CDR2 YFSETQ. V was clipped by 3 bases and J by 4 bases; unmatched bases: 7. The CDR3 runs to 15 residues. This CDR3 is CASSSGGTGAYEQYF. The DNA for the CDR3 is TGCGCCAGCAGCTCGGGGGGGACAGGGGCTTACGAGCAGTACTTC.

This chain links TRBV20-1 with TRBJ1-5; D ambiguous. This CDR3 contains 13 residues. Germline-derived CDR1 and CDR2 are DFQATT and SNEGSKA (reference sequence). The V end lost 3 bases, the J end lost 0 bases, and 6 bases lay between the germline ends. Here the CDR3 DNA reads TGCAGTGCTAGTGGAGATAGCAATCAGCCCCAGCATTTT. It specifies CSASGDSNQPQHF.

This rearrangement joins TRBV6-5 to TRBJ2-3, with 9 positions matching TRBD1. V shed 0 bases, J shed 3 bases, and the junction held 4 bases outside the gene matches. Germline V gives CDR1 MNHEY, CDR2 SVGAGI. This CDR3 comprises 16 residues. The CDR3 sequence is CASSYSGTGKTDTQYF. CDR3 bases: TGTGCCAGCAGTTACTCAGGGACAGGGAAGACAGATACGCAGTATTTT.

The V and J genes are TRBV3-1 (or the pseudogene TRBV3-2) and TRBJ1-1; 7 bases are shared with TRBD1. V trimming: 0 bases; J trimming: 11 bases; junction bases outside the gene matches: 9. Per germline, CDR1 LGHDT and CDR2 YNNKEL (reference sequence). The CDR3 extends over 14 amino acids. CDR3: CASSQDLWPGGAFF. The CDR3 DNA sequence: TGTGCCAGCAGCCAAGACTTATGGCCAGGGGGTGCTTTCTTT.

There are a few counts of this clone. The chain couples TRBV11-3 to TRBJ1-2, with 7 bases matching TRBD1. Germline loops: CDR1 SGHNT, CDR2 YENEEA. J lost 1 base, V lost 2 bases, and 10 bases had no gene match. The CDR3 consists of 17 residues. The chain's CDR3 is CASSLLMGRDSNYGYTF. The CDR3 DNA reads TGTGCCAGCAGCTTATTAATGGGCCGGGACAGTAACTATGGCTACACCTTC.

This clone was seen a single time. The chain's CDR3 is CASSVGRSNTGELFF. The CDR3 region has the DNA TGTGCCAGCAGCGTAGGGCGGTCGAACACCGGGGAGCTGTTTTTT. This chain joins TRBV9 and TRBJ2-2; D is unclear. Germline V lookup: CDR1 SGDLS, CDR2 YYNGEE. The CDR3 sequence is 15 residues long. Trimming removed 0 bases at V and 0 bases at J, with 6 bases between.

The chain uses TRBV7-9 and TRBJ1-1; 8 bases are shared with TRBD1. Germline lookup yields CDR1 SEHNR and CDR2 FQNEAQ (reference sequence). The CDR3 is 16 amino acids. V shed 4 bases, J shed 0 bases, and the junction held 7 bases outside the gene matches. The CDR3 loop is CASSSPRDRMNTEAFF. The CDR3, as DNA: TGTGCCAGCAGCTCCCCGCGGGACAGGATGAACACTGAAGCTTTCTTT.